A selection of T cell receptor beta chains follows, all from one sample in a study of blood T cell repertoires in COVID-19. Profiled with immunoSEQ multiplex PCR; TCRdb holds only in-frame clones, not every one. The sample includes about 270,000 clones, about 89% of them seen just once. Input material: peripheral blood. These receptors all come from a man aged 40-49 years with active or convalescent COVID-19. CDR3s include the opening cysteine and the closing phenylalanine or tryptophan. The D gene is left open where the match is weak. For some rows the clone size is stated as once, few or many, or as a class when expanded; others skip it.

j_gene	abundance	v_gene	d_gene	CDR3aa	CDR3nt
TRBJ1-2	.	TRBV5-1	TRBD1	CASSPGQNVNGYTF	TGCGCCAGCAGCCCGGGACAGAATGTAAACGGCTACACCTTC
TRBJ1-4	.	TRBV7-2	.	CASSQYDSRLDKLFF	TGTGCCAGCAGCCAATATGACAGCCGGTTGGACAAACTGTTTTTT
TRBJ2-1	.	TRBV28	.	CASSPSEPPYNEQFF	TGTGCCAGCAGTCCCTCGGAGCCCCCCTACAATGAGCAGTTCTTC
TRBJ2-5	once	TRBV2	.	CASRPGRGQETQYF	TGTGCCAGCAGGCCCGGAAGGGGTCAAGAGACCCAGTACTTC
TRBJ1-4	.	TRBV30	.	CAWTKGLSNEKLFF	TGTGCCTGGACCAAGGGACTTTCAAATGAAAAACTGTTTTTT
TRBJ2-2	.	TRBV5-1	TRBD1	CASTTAVGQGTTGELFF	TGCGCCAGCACGACGGCGGTGGGACAGGGGACCACCGGGGAGCTGTTTTTT
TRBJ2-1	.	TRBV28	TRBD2	CASRALAGPYNEQFF	TGTGCCAGCAGGGCACTAGCGGGACCCTACAATGAGCAGTTCTTC
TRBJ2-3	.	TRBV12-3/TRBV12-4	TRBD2	CATWGGDTQYF	TGTGCCACCTGGGGGGGAGATACGCAGTATTTT
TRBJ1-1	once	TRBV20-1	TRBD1	CSASPGTGPRTEAFF	TGCAGTGCTAGTCCCGGGACAGGGCCGAGGACTGAAGCTTTCTTT
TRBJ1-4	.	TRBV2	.	CASGGMGFFF	TGTGCCAGCGGGGGGATGGGTTTCTTTTTT
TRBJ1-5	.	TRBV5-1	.	CASSLGGPETQPQHF	TGCGCCAGCAGCTTGGGGGGCCCAGAGACCCAGCCCCAGCATTTT
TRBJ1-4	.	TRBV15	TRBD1	CATSRGTGDEKLFF	TGTGCCACCAGCAGGGGGACAGGGGATGAAAAACTGTTTTTT
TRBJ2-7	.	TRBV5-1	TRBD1	CASSLTRPWDRGTGNEQYF	TGCGCCAGCAGCTTGACAAGACCCTGGGACAGGGGTACAGGAAACGAGCAGTACTTC
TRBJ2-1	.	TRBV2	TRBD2	CASNHGRGDEQFF	TGTGCCAGCAATCACGGGAGGGGGGATGAGCAGTTCTTC
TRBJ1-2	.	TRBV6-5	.	CASSLEAAWSDGYTF	TGTGCCAGCAGTCTCGAGGCGGCCTGGTCCGACGGCTACACCTTC
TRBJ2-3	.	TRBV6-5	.	CASSYSWASTDTQYF	TGTGCCAGCAGTTACTCATGGGCTAGCACAGATACGCAGTATTTT
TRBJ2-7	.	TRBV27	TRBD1	CASLSAGTETMEQYF	TGTGCCAGCTTATCGGCCGGGACAGAGACTATGGAGCAGTACTTC
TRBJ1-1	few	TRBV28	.	CASFLGYGGTEAFF	TGTGCCAGTTTCTTGGGGTACGGAGGCACTGAAGCTTTCTTT
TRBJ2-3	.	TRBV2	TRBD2	CASPGTSGTDTQYF	TGTGCCAGCCCCGGAACTAGCGGCACAGATACGCAGTATTTT
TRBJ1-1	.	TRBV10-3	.	CAITTGHPEAFF	TGTGCCATCACCACTGGGCACCCTGAAGCTTTCTTT
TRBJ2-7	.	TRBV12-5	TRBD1	CASGLVTGEEQYF	TGTGCTAGTGGTTTGGTCACAGGGGAAGAGCAGTACTTC
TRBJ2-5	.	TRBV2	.	CASSGWEKETQYF	TGTGCCAGCAGCGGTTGGGAGAAAGAGACCCAGTACTTC
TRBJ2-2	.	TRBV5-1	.	CASSQRSKAGELFF	TGCGCCAGCAGCCAACGGAGTAAGGCCGGGGAGCTGTTTTTT
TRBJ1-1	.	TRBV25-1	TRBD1	CASSDHRTGAEAFF	TGTGCCAGCAGTGATCACAGGACAGGCGCTGAAGCTTTCTTT
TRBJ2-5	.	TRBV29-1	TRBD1	CSVGTVEETQYF	TGCAGCGTCGGGACAGTTGAAGAGACCCAGTACTTC
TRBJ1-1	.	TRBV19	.	CASSMKGDTEAFF	TGTGCCAGTAGTATGAAGGGGGACACTGAAGCTTTCTTT
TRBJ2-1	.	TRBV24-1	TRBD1	CATSVGIEGQERPEQFF	TGTGCCACCAGTGTCGGCATCGAGGGACAGGAGCGACCCGAGCAGTTCTTC
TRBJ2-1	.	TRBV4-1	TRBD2	CASSQEGGRVEQFF	TGCGCCAGCAGCCAAGAAGGCGGGAGGGTTGAGCAGTTCTTC
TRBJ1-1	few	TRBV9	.	CASSVEAMNTEAFF	TGTGCCAGCAGCGTAGAAGCCATGAACACTGAAGCTTTCTTT
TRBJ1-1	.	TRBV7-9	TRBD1	CASSLQGGNTEAFF	TGTGCCAGCAGCTTGCAGGGGGGGAACACTGAAGCTTTCTTT
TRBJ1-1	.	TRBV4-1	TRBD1	CASSHSGQGRTEAFF	TGCGCCAGCAGCCACTCCGGACAGGGGCGTACTGAAGCTTTCTTT
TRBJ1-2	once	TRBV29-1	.	CSVEADYGYTF	TGCAGCGTTGAGGCCGACTATGGCTACACCTTC
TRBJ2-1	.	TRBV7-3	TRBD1	CASSPQGAGLGEQFF	TGTGCCAGCAGCCCCCAGGGGGCCGGCCTCGGTGAGCAGTTCTTC
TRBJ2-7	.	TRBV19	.	CASRQPGSSYEQYF	TGTGCCAGTAGGCAACCGGGGTCCTCCTACGAGCAGTACTTC
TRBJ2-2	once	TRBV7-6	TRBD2	CASSPSGLAGGRIGELFF	TGTGCCAGCAGCCCCTCGGGACTAGCGGGAGGGCGGATCGGGGAGCTGTTTTTT
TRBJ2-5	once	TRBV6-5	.	CAGNRNQETQYF	TGTGCCGGCAACAGAAACCAAGAGACCCAGTACTTC
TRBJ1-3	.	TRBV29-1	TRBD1	CSVAGDRGNGNTIYF	TGCAGCGTTGCAGGGGACAGGGGGAACGGAAACACCATATATTTT
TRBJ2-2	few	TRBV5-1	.	CASSFDTANTGELFF	TGCGCCAGCAGCTTTGATACAGCCAACACCGGGGAGCTGTTTTTT
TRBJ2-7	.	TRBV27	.	CASSLSTGSSYEQYF	TGTGCCAGCAGTTTATCTACAGGGTCCAGCTACGAGCAGTACTTC
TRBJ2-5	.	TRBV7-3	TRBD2	CASSGGLAGVATQYF	TGTGCCAGCAGCGGGGGACTAGCGGGAGTTGCGACCCAGTACTTC
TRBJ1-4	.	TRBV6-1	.	CASSEGGGPNEKLFF	TGTGCCAGCAGTGAAGGGGGGGGACCTAATGAAAAACTGTTTTTT
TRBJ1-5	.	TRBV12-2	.	CASRHHSADRCNQPQHF	TGTGCAAGTCGCCACCATTCTGCCGACAGATGTAATCAGCCCCAGCATTTT
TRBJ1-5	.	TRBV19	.	CASSIYRAGNQPQHF	TGTGCCAGTAGTATATACAGGGCTGGCAATCAGCCCCAGCATTTT
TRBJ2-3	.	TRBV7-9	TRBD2	CASSQTRGGVTDTQYF	TGTGCCAGCAGCCAAACCCGCGGGGGGGTTACAGATACGCAGTATTTT
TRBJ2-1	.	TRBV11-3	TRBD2	CASRPQRREVAVEQFF	TGTGCCAGCAGACCCCAGCGGCGGGAGGTCGCGGTTGAGCAGTTCTTC
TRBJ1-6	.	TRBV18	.	CASSPANSPLHF	TGTGCCAGCTCACCGGCTAATTCACCCCTCCACTTT
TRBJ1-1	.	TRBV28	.	CASSLNGQWSEAFF	TGTGCCAGCAGTCTTAACGGCCAATGGAGTGAAGCTTTCTTT
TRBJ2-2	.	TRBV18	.	CASSSQGPGELFF	TGTGCCAGCTCATCCCAGGGCCCCGGGGAGCTGTTTTTT
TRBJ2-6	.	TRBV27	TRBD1	CASSYRGRSGANVLTF	TGTGCCAGCAGCTACAGGGGGCGCTCTGGGGCCAACGTCCTGACTTTC
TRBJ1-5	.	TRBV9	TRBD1	CASSATTGEGQPQHF	TGTGCCAGCAGCGCCACGACAGGGGAGGGGCAGCCCCAGCATTTT